Below are 23 T cell receptor beta chains sequenced from a single sample in a study of beta chain features in type 1 diabetes. General study points: TCRB CDR3s from Type 1 diabetes patients were moderately but significantly shorter in all four CD4+ subsets.

For these receptors, no antigen is known. Reverse transcribing all isolated RNA meant expressed TCRB transcripts were sequenced. Data came from immunoSEQ multiplex PCR; TCRdb stores just in-frame clones and leaves some out. The sample includes hundreds of thousands of clones, over 10% seen only once; the top ten take less than 0.025%. Sequenced material: naive CD4+ T cells from blood. The receptor source for this set is a man between 18 and 35 years old with type 1 diabetes.

The gene calls are TRBV30 and TRBJ1-2; D is unclear. V lost 2 bases, J lost 0 bases, and 4 bases lay in between. Germline CDR1 is GTSNPN and CDR2 is SVGIG (reference sequence). This CDR3 comprises 12 residues. The DNA of the CDR3 is TGTGCCTGGAGTATAGCTAACTATGGCTACACCTTC. Amino acids: CAWSIANYGYTF.

The chain is built from TRBV29-1 and TRBJ1-2; the match to TRBD1 covers 7 bases. The CDR3 consists of 11 residues. Germline trimming cut 6 bases from V and 5 bases from J; bases unmatched to any gene: 3. The germline gives CDR1 SQVTM, CDR2 ANQGSEA. The CDR3 nucleotides are TGCAGCGTCGTGACAGGGTATGGCTACACCTTC. This translates into CSVVTGYGYTF. Supplemented by reference TRBV29-1 and TRBJ1-2, the full variable domain reads SAVISQKPSRDICQRGTSLTIQCQVDSQVTMMFWYRQQPGQSLTLIATANQGSEATYESGFVIDKFPISRPNLTFSTLTVSNMSPEDSSIYLCSVVTGYGYTFGSGTRLTVV.

The chain joins TRBV6-6 to TRBJ1-3; 9 bases are shared with TRBD1. With 6 bases clipped from V and 3 bases from J, the junction kept 6 bases outside the gene matches. Germline assignment: CDR1 MNHNY and CDR2 SVGAGI (reference sequence). This CDR3 comprises 15 residues. The CDR3 DNA is TGTGCCAGCAGAGAACAGGGGGCGAATGGAAACACCATATATTTT. It is translated as CASREQGANGNTIYF.

V is TRBV30 and J is TRBJ1-2; D perhaps matches TRBD1 (5 bases). V was pared by 4 bases and J by 7 bases, with 13 bases between. This CDR3 has 12 amino acids. CDR1 GTSNPN and CDR2 SVGIG come from the germline V gene (reference sequence). The CDR3 reads CAWTGPRGGYTF. In nucleotides, the CDR3 is TGTGCCTGGACAGGGCCCCGGGGTGGCTACACCTTC. The whole variable domain, remainder taken from reference TRBV30 and TRBJ1-2, is SQTIHQWPATLVQPVGSPLSLECTVEGTSNPNLYWYRQAAGRGLQLLFYSVGIGQISSEVPQNLSASRPQDRQFILSSKKLLLSDSGFYLCAWTGPRGGYTFGSGTRLTVV.

This chain uses TRBV27 with TRBJ2-3, with D hard to call. Germline lookup yields CDR1 MNHEY and CDR2 SMNVEV (reference sequence). CDR3 length: 13 residues. Trimming took off 3 bases at V and 2 bases at J, with 6 bases between the two ends. The CDR3 region has the DNA TGTGCCAGCAGTTTCCCCCTCACAGATACGCAGTATTTT. This codes for CASSFPLTDTQYF.

V is TRBV7-9 and J is TRBJ2-7, with 8 nucleotides matching TRBD2. Germline values: CDR1 SEHNR, CDR2 FQNEAQ (reference sequence). The length of the CDR3 is 14 residues. Trimming cost V 3 bases and J 5 bases; bases outside gene matches: 6. CDR3 sequence: CASSFGGDTHEQYF. The DNA of the CDR3 is TGTGCCAGCAGCTTCGGGGGGGACACCCACGAGCAGTACTTC.

This clone was found a few times. The chain uses TRBV7-9 and TRBJ1-1; D possibly corresponds to TRBD1 (6 bases). V dropped 3 bases and J dropped 3 bases, with 11 bases sitting between them. The CDR3 covers 14 residues. Germline V gene data show CDR1 as SEHNR and CDR2 as FQNEAQ (reference sequence). The CDR3 nucleotides are TGTGCCAGCAGCTTGGGGCAGGGGTACACTGAAGCTTTCTTT. Translated: CASSLGQGYTEAFF.

This clone was counted a few times. V usage is TRBV5-4 and J usage is TRBJ1-4; D may be TRBD1 (6 bases). The length of the CDR3 is 15 residues. Germline values: CDR1 SGHNT, CDR2 YYREEE (reference sequence). Trimming took 0 bases from V and 3 from J, leaving 9 bases between them. This CDR3 is CASSLDGTPNEKLFF. The DNA of the CDR3 is TGTGCCAGCAGCTTGGACGGGACACCTAATGAAAAACTGTTTTTT.

V usage is TRBV28 and J usage is TRBJ2-5; D not certain. Trimming removed 2 bases at V and 0 bases at J, with 10 bases between. CDR1 is MDHEN, CDR2 SYDVKM, per germline. This CDR3 is built from 15 residues. CDR3 in amino acids: CASSLGSDHQETQYF. The CDR3 DNA sequence: TGTGCCAGCAGTTTAGGGTCAGACCACCAAGAGACCCAGTACTTC. The complete variable domain, with remaining parts taken from reference TRBV28 and TRBJ2-5, reads DVKVTQSSRYLVKRTGEKVFLECVQDMDHENMFWYRQDPGLGLRLIYFSYDVKMKEKGDIPEGYSVSREKKERFSLILESASTNQTSMYLCASSLGSDHQETQYFGPGTRLLVL.

There are a few counts of this clone. V gene TRBV10-3 combines with J gene TRBJ1-2; D is perhaps TRBD1 (6 bases). The CDR3 runs 14 residues. With 3 bases removed from V and 7 bases from J, the gap between germline ends came to 15 bases. Germline V lookup: CDR1 ENHRY, CDR2 SYGVKD. CDR3 nucleotide sequence: TGTGCCATCAGTGATCCTCCGGGGGCCGGTGGCTACACCTTC. This encodes CAISDPPGAGGYTF.

This clone turned up a few times. V and J are TRBV6-5 and TRBJ1-1; D not certain. From germline, CDR1 is MNHEY and CDR2 SVGAGI. This CDR3 has 13 residues. V dropped 4 bases and J dropped 4 bases, with 10 bases sitting between them. This CDR3 is CASSWKRSTEAFF. The DNA of the CDR3 is TGTGCCAGCAGTTGGAAGCGCAGCACTGAAGCTTTCTTT.

This chain uses TRBV19 with TRBJ2-7, with D uncertain. Germline V gives CDR1 LNHDA, CDR2 SQIVND (reference sequence). Trimming pared 4 bases from V and 5 bases from J, leaving 9 bases between. The length of the CDR3 is 12 residues. The CDR3 DNA reads as TGTGCCAGTAGTAAACACGGTAACGAGCAGTACTTC. This translates into CASSKHGNEQYF.

The chain is built from TRBV14 and TRBJ2-5, with a weak D call TRBD2 (7 bases). CDR3 size: 15 residues. The germline V and J ends were trimmed by 4 bases and 5 bases, with 17 bases remaining between them. Per germline, CDR1 SGHDN and CDR2 FVKESK. The CDR3 protein is CASSLYGGAGETQYF. The CDR3, as DNA: TGTGCCAGCAGCCTGTATGGGGGGGCCGGGGAGACCCAGTACTTC. The variable domain in full, with the rest retrieved from reference TRBV14 and TRBJ2-5, is EAGVTQFPSHSVIEKGQTVTLRCDPISGHDNLYWYRRVMGKEIKFLLHFVKESKQDESGMPNNRFLAERTGGTYSTLKVQPAELEDSGVYFCASSLYGGAGETQYFGPGTRLLVL.

The V call is TRBV7-9, the J call TRBJ1-1; maybe TRBD1 (6 bases). Germline V gives CDR1 SEHNR, CDR2 FQNEAQ (reference sequence). The V gene lost 5 bases and the J gene lost 6 bases, with 16 bases spanning the gap. The CDR3 consists of 14 residues. This chain's CDR3 is CASSLGGKISEAFF. The CDR3 nucleotides are TGTGCCAGCAGCCTGGGGGGCAAGATCTCTGAAGCTTTCTTT. Full variable domain (rest looked up from reference TRBV7-9 and TRBJ1-1): DTGVSQNPRHKITKRGQNVTFRCDPISEHNRLYWYRQTLGQGPEFLTYFQNEAQLEKSRLLSDRFSAERPKGSFSTLEIQRTEQGDSAMYLCASSLGGKISEAFFGQGTRLTVV.

The rearrangement uses TRBV29-1 and TRBJ1-2; D possibly corresponds to TRBD1 (6 bases). Germline CDR1 reads SQVTM; CDR2 reads ANQGSEA. V gave up 5 bases and J gave up 6 bases, with 16 bases separating them. The CDR3 totals 13 residues. CDR3 bases: TGCAGCGTTTGGGGACCAGGGGAGGATGGCTACACCTTC. Its translation: CSVWGPGEDGYTF.

The chain uses TRBV30 and TRBJ2-2; D may be TRBD1 (5 bases). With 6 bases removed from V and 9 bases from J, the gap between germline ends came to 14 bases. Germline CDR1 reads GTSNPN; CDR2 reads SVGIG (reference sequence). The CDR3 length is 12 residues. The chain's CDR3 is CACDSGSRELFF. The CDR3 DNA is TGTGCCTGCGACTCAGGGTCCCGGGAGCTGTTTTTT.

This chain links TRBV29-1 with TRBJ2-1, with 8 bases fitting TRBD1. Germline values: CDR1 SQVTM, CDR2 ANQGSEA. Trimming took 6 bases from V and 4 from J; bases not matched to a gene: 8. CDR3 length: 14 amino acids. The CDR3 nucleotides are TGCAGCGTCGCCGACAGGGGTCCGTACAATGAGCAGTTCTTC. It is translated as CSVADRGPYNEQFF.

Only a few counts were recorded for this clone. J is TRBJ2-1 and V is TRBV2; D possibly uses TRBD1 or TRBD2 (5 bases each). The CDR3 is 14 amino acids. Germline V gives CDR1 SNHLY, CDR2 FYNNEI. Trimming left V 2 bases short and J 2 bases short, with 7 bases between. DNA for the CDR3: TGTGCCAGCAGTGAACAGGGACCCTACAATGAGCAGTTCTTC. Its protein is CASSEQGPYNEQFF.

This CDR3 reads CASSGGRVYGYTF. The CDR3 DNA sequence: TGTGCCAGCAGCGGGGGTCGGGTCTATGGCTACACCTTC. The chain combines TRBV7-2 with TRBJ1-2; TRBD1 might be the D (5 bases). CDR3 length: 13 amino acids. Trimming took 5 bases from V and 4 from J, leaving 11 bases between them. Germline values: CDR1 SGHTA, CDR2 FQGNSA.

The chain carries TRBV23-1 and TRBJ1-6, with D tentatively TRBD1 (6 bases). TRBV23-1 is recorded as an ORF, its role being uncertain. The CDR3 spans 16 residues. Trimming cost V 6 bases and J 5 bases, with 17 bases left between them. The CDR3 sequence is CASSMAGGRNNSPLHF. CDR3 coding DNA: TGCGCCAGCAGCATGGCGGGGGGGCGGAATAATTCACCCCTCCACTTT.

This clone was counted a few times. The chain couples TRBV27 to TRBJ2-2; D is undetermined. Trimming removed 3 bases at V and 3 bases at J, with 8 bases between. The CDR3 totals 14 residues. Germline-derived CDR1 and CDR2 are MNHEY and SMNVEV (reference sequence). DNA for the CDR3: TGTGCCAGCAGTTTGGCGTTCGACACCGGGGAGCTGTTTTTT. It yields the protein CASSLAFDTGELFF.

The chain links TRBV11-3 to TRBJ1-2; the match to TRBD1 covers 8 bases. There are 15 residues in the CDR3. Unmatched junction bases numbered 3, after V lost 3 bases and J lost 0 bases. Germline V lookup: CDR1 SGHNT, CDR2 YENEEA. The CDR3 region is CASSLGQATNYGYTF. CDR3 coding DNA: TGTGCCAGCAGCTTGGGACAGGCAACTAACTATGGCTACACCTTC.

CDR3 residues: CASSDSVLFPDTQYF. As DNA, the CDR3 is TGTGCCAGCAGTGACTCTGTGCTGTTCCCCGATACGCAGTATTTT. This chain joins TRBV6-4 and TRBJ2-3; D unresolved. Trimming shortened V by 0 bases and J by 6 bases, and 13 bases separated the two germline ends. The CDR3 spans 15 residues. Germline V lookup: CDR1 MRHNA, CDR2 SNTAGT.